One sample yielded the 14 T cell receptor beta chains listed below, sequenced in a study of beta chain features in type 1 diabetes. Reverse transcribing all isolated RNA meant expressed TCRB transcripts were sequenced. The data were produced by immunoSEQ multiplex PCR, yet TCRdb's version contains in-frame clones alone and is incomplete. The sample records 450,000 to 600,000 clones, approximately 30% being singletons. Sequenced material: naive CD4+ T cells from blood. These receptors were taken from a man younger than 35 in good health.

The chain couples TRBV18 to TRBJ1-2; possibly TRBD1 for D (5 bases). The CDR3 has 15 amino acids. V gave up 4 bases and J gave up 5 bases, with 17 bases separating them. Germline CDR1 reads KGHSH; CDR2 reads LQKENI. The CDR3: CASSRETVTDYGYTF. The CDR3 bases are TGTGCCAGCTCACGCGAGACAGTTACTGATTATGGCTACACCTTC.

In its sample, this clone was seen a few times. V usage is TRBV18 and J usage is TRBJ2-1; 7 bases align to TRBD2. V dropped 3 bases and J dropped 3; count of bases not matched to a gene: 8. This CDR3 has 16 amino acids. In germline, CDR1 is KGHSH, CDR2 LQKENI. The DNA of the CDR3 is TGTGCCAGCTCACCGACCCTCGGACTAGACTACAATGAGCAGTTCTTC. As protein: CASSPTLGLDYNEQFF.

This clone was found a few times. J is TRBJ2-7 and V is TRBV13, with D possibly being TRBD1 (6 bases). This CDR3 has 15 residues. The germline V and J ends were trimmed by 5 bases and 2 bases, with 16 bases remaining between them. Germline assignment: CDR1 PRHDT and CDR2 FYEKMQ (reference sequence). The CDR3 is CASSPGAGAPYEQYF. CDR3 bases: TGTGCCAGCAGCCCTGGGGCAGGGGCCCCCTACGAGCAGTACTTC.

This clone was observed a handful of times. J is TRBJ2-1 and V is TRBV4-2; D gene uncertain. This CDR3 has 14 amino acids. V was cut by 1 base and J by 4 bases, with 8 bases left in between. Looked up from germline, CDR1 is LGHNA and CDR2 is YNFKEQ. The CDR3 here is CASSQGVFYNEQFF. Written as DNA, the CDR3 is TGTGCCAGCAGCCAAGGGGTGTTTTACAATGAGCAGTTCTTC.

The J gene is TRBJ2-1, the V gene TRBV9; D is unresolved. The CDR3 has 13 amino acids. Germline CDR1 and CDR2: SGDLS and YYNGEE. Trimming pared 0 bases from V and 6 bases from J, leaving 7 bases between. CDR3 region: CASSVGLVNEQFF. CDR3 bases: TGTGCCAGCAGCGTAGGATTGGTCAATGAGCAGTTCTTC.

The genes are TRBV18 and TRBJ2-1; possible D gene TRBD1, 6 bases. In germline, CDR1 is KGHSH, CDR2 LQKENI. Trimming pared 3 bases from V and 2 bases from J, leaving 14 bases between. The CDR3 loop spans 16 amino acids. CDR3 sequence (DNA): TGTGCCAGCTCACCTTACACCAGGGACACCTACAATGAGCAGTTCTTC. Translating gives CASSPYTRDTYNEQFF.

V usage is TRBV5-1 and J usage is TRBJ2-3; D is uncertain. The CDR3 is 13 amino acids. V was pared by 0 bases and J by 6 bases, with 8 bases between. The V gene's germline CDR1 is SGHRS and CDR2 YFSETQ. This chain's CDR3 is CASSLVFLDTQYF. DNA for the CDR3: TGCGCCAGCAGCTTGGTCTTCTTGGATACGCAGTATTTT.

There are a few counts of this clone. The chain links TRBV5-6 to TRBJ1-4; 7 bases are shared with TRBD1. The CDR3 length is 14 residues. The germline gives CDR1 SGHDT, CDR2 YYEEEE. V shed 3 bases and J 3 bases; nucleotides not matched to a gene: 2. The CDR3 DNA reads as TGTGCCAGCAGCTCCGGGACAGCTAATGAAAAACTGTTTTTT. Protein sequence: CASSSGTANEKLFF.

V and J are TRBV14 and TRBJ2-5; D might be TRBD2 (6 bases). In germline, CDR1 is SGHDN, CDR2 FVKESK. The CDR3 is 15 amino acids. Trimming shortened V by 3 bases and J by 4 bases, and 15 bases separated the two germline ends. The DNA of the CDR3 is TGTGCCAGCAGCCACCTCAACGGAGGGGCAGAGACCCAGTACTTC. It is translated as CASSHLNGGAETQYF.

This chain joins TRBV30 and TRBJ2-3, with TRBD2 matching 9 bases. Germline V gene data show CDR1 as GTSNPN and CDR2 as SVGIG (reference sequence). The CDR3 runs to 13 residues. Trimming at V came to 7 bases and at J to 0 bases, leaving 2 bases not matched to a gene. The CDR3 DNA sequence: TGTGCCTCGACTAGCGGAAGCACAGATACGCAGTATTTT. It translates to CASTSGSTDTQYF. Supplemented by reference TRBV30 and TRBJ2-3, the full variable domain reads SQTIHQWPATLVQPVGSPLSLECTVEGTSNPNLYWYRQAAGRGLQLLFYSVGIGQISSEVPQNLSASRPQDRQFILSSKKLLLSDSGFYLCASTSGSTDTQYFGPGTRLTVL.

The chain has TRBV7-2 and TRBJ2-1, with 7 bases aligning to TRBD1. The V gene's germline CDR1 is SGHTA and CDR2 FQGNSA. J lost 10 bases, V lost 1 base, and 4 bases had no gene match. The CDR3 has 13 amino acids. CDR3 amino acids: CASSLDKGGEQFF. CDR3 DNA: TGTGCCAGCAGCTTAGATAAAGGGGGCGAGCAGTTCTTC.

This clone was detected a few times. The rearrangement uses TRBV5-6 and TRBJ1-1; 7 bases agree with TRBD1. Germline V gives CDR1 SGHDT, CDR2 YYEEEE. This CDR3 has 13 amino acids. The ends lost 3 bases at V and 4 bases at J; junction bases unmatched: 3. The CDR3 here is CASSSNRGTEAFF. The CDR3 DNA follows: TGTGCCAGCAGCTCCAACAGGGGCACTGAAGCTTTCTTT. The full variable domain, in which reference TRBV5-6 and TRBJ1-1 provide the parts outside the CDR3, is DAGVTQSPTHLIKTRGQQVTLRCSPKSGHDTVSWYQQALGQGPQFIFQYYEEEERQRGNFPDRFSGHQFPNYSSELNVNALLLGDSALYLCASSSNRGTEAFFGQGTRLTVV.

This clone was counted only a few times. The chain has TRBV2 and TRBJ2-1; D is undetermined. Germline V gene lookup returns CDR1 SNHLY and CDR2 FYNNEI. V was cut by 5 bases and J by 10 bases, with 18 bases left in between. The CDR3 has 14 amino acids. CDR3 sequence: CASSTLRLVKEQFF. The DNA for the CDR3 is TGTGCCAGCAGTACTTTAAGACTCGTTAAAGAGCAGTTCTTC.

V and J are TRBV27 and TRBJ2-4, with no clear D. CDR3 length: 13 amino acids. Germline loops: CDR1 MNHEY, CDR2 SMNVEV (reference sequence). Trimming left V 10 bases short and J 7 bases short, with 17 bases between. The CDR3 loop is CATRKNMDNIQYF. The CDR3 DNA follows: TGTGCCACACGAAAGAACATGGACAACATTCAGTACTTC.